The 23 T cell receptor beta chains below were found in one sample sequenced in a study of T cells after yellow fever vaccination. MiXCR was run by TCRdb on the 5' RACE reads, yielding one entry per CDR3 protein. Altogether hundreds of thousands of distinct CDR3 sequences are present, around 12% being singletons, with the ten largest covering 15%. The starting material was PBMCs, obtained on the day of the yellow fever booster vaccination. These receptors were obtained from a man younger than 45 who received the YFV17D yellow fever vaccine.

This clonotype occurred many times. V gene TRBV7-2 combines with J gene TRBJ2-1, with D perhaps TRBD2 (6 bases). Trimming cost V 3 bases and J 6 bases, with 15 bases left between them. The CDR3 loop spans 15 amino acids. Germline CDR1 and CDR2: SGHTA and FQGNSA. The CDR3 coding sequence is TGTGCCAGCAGCTTTTCCCGGCTAGCGAGCAATGAGCAGTTCTTC. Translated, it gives CASSFSRLASNEQFF.

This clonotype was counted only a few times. The CDR3 bases are TGCGCCAGCAGGGAGGGTACCTACGAGCAGTACTTC. It yields the protein CASREGTYEQYF. This chain connects TRBV5-1 to TRBJ2-7; TRBD2 is a possible D gene (6 bases). In germline, CDR1 is SGHRS, CDR2 YFSETQ. Deletions cut 5 bases from V and 2 bases from J, with 8 bases between. CDR3 length: 12 amino acids. Full variable domain (outside the CDR3, taken from reference TRBV5-1 and TRBJ2-7): KAGVTQTPRYLIKTRGQQVTLSCSPISGHRSVSWYQQTPGQGLQFLFEYFSETQRNKGNFPGRFSGRQFSNSRSEMNVSTLELGDSALYLCASREGTYEQYFGPGTRLTVT.

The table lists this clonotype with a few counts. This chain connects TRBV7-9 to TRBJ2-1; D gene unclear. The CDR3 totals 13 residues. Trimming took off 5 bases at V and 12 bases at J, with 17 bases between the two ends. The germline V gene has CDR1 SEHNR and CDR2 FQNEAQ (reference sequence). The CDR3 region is CASSPAADGWQFF. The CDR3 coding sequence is TGTGCCAGCAGCCCCGCCGCCGACGGATGGCAGTTCTTC. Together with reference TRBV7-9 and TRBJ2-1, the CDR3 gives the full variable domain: DTGVSQNPRHKITKRGQNVTFRCDPISEHNRLYWYRQTLGQGPEFLTYFQNEAQLEKSRLLSDRFSAERPKGSFSTLEIQRTEQGDSAMYLCASSPAADGWQFFGPGTRLTVL.

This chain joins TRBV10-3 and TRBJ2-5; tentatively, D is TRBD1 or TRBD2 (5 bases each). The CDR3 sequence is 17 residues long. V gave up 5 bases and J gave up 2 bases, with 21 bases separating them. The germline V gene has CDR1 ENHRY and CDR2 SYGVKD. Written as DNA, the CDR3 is TGTGCCATCAGTACCTCACGGGGAGACAGCAAACAAGAGACCCAGTACTTC. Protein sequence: CAISTSRGDSKQETQYF.

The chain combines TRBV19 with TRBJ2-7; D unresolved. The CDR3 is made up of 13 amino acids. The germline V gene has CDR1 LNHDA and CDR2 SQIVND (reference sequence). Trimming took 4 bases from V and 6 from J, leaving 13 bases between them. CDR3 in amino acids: CASSRGLAAEQYF. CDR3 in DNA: TGTGCCAGTAGTAGGGGTTTGGCGGCCGAGCAGTACTTC.

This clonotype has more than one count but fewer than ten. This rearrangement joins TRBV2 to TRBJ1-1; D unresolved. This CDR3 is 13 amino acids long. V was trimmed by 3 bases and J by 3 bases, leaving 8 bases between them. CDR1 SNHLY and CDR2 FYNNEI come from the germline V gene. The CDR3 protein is CASSDSRDTEAFF. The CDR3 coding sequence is TGTGCCAGCAGTGATAGCCGAGACACTGAAGCTTTCTTT.

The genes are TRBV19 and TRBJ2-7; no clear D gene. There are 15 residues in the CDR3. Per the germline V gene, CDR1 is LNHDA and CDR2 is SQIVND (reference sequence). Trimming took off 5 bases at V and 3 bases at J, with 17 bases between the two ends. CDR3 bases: TGTGCCAGTAGTCCCCGGCGAACTGGTTTCTACGAGCAGTACTTC. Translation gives CASSPRRTGFYEQYF.

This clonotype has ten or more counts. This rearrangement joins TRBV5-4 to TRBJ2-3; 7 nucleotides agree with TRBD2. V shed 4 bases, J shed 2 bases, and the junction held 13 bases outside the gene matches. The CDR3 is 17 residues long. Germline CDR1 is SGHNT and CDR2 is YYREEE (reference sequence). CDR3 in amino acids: CASSLRTSRGSTDTQYF. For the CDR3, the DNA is TGTGCCAGCAGCCTGAGGACTAGTAGAGGGTCCACAGATACGCAGTATTTT.

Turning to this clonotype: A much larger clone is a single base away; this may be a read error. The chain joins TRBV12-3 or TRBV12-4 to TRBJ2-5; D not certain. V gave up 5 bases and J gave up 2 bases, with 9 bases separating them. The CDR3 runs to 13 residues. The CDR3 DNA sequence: TGTGCCAGCAGTCGAGACGATCAAGAGACCCAGTACTTC. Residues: CASSRDDQETQYF.

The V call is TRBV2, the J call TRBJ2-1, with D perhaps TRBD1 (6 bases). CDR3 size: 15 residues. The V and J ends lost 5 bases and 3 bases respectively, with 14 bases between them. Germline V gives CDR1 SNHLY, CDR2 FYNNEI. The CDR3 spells CASSSSGEGYNEQFF. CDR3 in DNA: TGTGCCAGCAGTTCTTCAGGGGAAGGCTACAATGAGCAGTTCTTC.

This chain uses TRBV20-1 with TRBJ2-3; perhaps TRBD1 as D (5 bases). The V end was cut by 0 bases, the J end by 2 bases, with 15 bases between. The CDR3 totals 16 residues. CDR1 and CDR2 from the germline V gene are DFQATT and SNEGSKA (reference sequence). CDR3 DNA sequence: TGCAGTGCTAGAGATCTGGGGTCAGGGCCCACAGATACGCAGTATTTT. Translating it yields CSARDLGSGPTDTQYF.

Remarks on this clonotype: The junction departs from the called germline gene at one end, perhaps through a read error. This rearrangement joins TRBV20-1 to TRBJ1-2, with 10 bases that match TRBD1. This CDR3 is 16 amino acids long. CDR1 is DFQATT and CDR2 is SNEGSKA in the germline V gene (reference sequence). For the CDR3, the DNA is TGCTGTGCTAGAGGATTCCTAGAGGACAGGGGGATTGGCTACACCTTC. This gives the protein CCARGFLEDRGIGYTF.

The CDR3 is CASSYQGQETQYF. The DNA of the CDR3 is TGCGCCAGCAGTTACCAGGGGCAAGAGACCCAGTACTTC. The chain recombines TRBV5-1 with TRBJ2-5, with a weak D call TRBD1 (6 bases). Trimming cost V 5 bases and J 2 bases, with 10 bases left between them. Per germline, CDR1 SGHRS and CDR2 YFSETQ. The CDR3 length is 13 residues.

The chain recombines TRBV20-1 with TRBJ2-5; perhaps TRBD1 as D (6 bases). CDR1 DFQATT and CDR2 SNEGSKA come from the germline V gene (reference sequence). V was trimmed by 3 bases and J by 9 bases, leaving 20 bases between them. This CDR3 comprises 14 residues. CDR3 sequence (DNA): TGCAGTGCTAGCCCCCCCTGGACAGCCACGGCCCAGTACTTC. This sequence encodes CSASPPWTATAQYF.

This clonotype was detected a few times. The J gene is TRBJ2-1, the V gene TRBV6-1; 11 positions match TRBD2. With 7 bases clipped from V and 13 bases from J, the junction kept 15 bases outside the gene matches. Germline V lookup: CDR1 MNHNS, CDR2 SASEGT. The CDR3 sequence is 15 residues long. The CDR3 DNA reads TGTGCCAGCAAGAAGCCGGGACTAGCGGACTCGCGACAGTTCTTC. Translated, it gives CASKKPGLADSRQFF.

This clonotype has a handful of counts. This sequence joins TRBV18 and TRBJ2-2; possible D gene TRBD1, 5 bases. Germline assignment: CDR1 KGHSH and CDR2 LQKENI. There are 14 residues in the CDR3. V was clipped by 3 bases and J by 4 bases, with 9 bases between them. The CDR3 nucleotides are TGTGCCAGCTCACCGACAGAGACCACCGGGGAGCTGTTTTTT. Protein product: CASSPTETTGELFF.

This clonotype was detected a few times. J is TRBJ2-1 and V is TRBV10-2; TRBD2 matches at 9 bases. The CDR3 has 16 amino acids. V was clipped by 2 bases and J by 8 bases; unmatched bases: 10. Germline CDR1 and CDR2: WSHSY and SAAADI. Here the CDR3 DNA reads TGCGCCAGCAGTGAGGTCGGCGGGAGGGGGACCCATGAGCAGTTCTTC. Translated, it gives CASSEVGGRGTHEQFF.

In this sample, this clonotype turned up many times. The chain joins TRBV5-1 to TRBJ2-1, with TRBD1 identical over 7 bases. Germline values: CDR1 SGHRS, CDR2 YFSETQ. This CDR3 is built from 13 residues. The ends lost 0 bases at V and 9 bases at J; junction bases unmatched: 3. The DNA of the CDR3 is TGCGCCAGCAGCTTGGAAGGGGGCGGTGAGCAGTTCTTC. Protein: CASSLEGGGEQFF.

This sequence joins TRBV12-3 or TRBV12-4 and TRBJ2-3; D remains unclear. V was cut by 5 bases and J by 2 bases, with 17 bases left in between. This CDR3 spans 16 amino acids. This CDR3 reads CASSPARVYPTDTQYF. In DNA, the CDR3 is TGTGCCAGCAGTCCGGCCCGGGTATACCCCACAGATACGCAGTATTTT.

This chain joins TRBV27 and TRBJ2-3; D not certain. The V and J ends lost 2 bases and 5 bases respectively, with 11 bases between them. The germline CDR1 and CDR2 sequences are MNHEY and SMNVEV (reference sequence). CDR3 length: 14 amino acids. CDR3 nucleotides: TGTGCCAGCAGTTTAAGGCAACCGAGAGATACGCAGTATTTT. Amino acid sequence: CASSLRQPRDTQYF.

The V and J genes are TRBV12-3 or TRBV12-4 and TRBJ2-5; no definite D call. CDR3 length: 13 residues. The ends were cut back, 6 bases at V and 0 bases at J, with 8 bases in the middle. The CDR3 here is CASRRHDQETQYF. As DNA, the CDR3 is TGTGCCAGCAGGCGACACGACCAAGAGACCCAGTACTTC.

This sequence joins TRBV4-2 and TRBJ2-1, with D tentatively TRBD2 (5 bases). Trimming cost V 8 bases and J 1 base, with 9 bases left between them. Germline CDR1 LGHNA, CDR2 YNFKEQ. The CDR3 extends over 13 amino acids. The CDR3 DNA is TGTGCCAGCGGAAGGACTTCCTACAATGAGCAGTTCTTC. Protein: CASGRTSYNEQFF.

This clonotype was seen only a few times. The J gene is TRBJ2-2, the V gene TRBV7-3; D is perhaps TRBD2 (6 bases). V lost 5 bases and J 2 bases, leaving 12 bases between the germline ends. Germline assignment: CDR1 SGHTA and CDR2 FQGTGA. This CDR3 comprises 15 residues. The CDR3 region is CASSPGSSNTGELFF. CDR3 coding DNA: TGTGCCAGCAGCCCCGGGAGTTCTAACACCGGGGAGCTGTTTTTT. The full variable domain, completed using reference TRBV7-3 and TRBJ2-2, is GAGVSQTPSNKVTEKGKYVELRCDPISGHTALYWYRQSLGQGPEFLIYFQGTGAADDSGLPNDRFFAVRPEGSVSTLKIQRTERGDSAVYLCASSPGSSNTGELFFGEGSRLTVL.